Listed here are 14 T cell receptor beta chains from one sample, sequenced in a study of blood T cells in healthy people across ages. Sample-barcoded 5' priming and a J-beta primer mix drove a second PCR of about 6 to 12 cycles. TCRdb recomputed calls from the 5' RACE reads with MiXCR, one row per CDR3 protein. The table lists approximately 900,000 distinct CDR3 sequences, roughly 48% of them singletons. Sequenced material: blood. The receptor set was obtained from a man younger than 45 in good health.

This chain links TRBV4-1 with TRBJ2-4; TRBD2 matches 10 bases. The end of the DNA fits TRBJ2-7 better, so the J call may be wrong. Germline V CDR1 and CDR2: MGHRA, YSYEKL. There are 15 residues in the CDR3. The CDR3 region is CASSQAQRGGYEQYF. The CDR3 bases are TGCGCCAGCAGCCAAGCTCAGCGGGGGGGCTACGAGCAGTACTTC.

CDR3 nucleotide sequence: TGTGCCAGCAGCCAACCCGGGACAGGGGTCGAGACCCAGTACTTC. This sequence encodes CASSQPGTGVETQYF. The chain has TRBV4-2 and TRBJ2-5, with 10 bases fitting TRBD1. V shed 2 bases, J shed 5 bases, and the junction held 5 bases outside the gene matches. CDR1 LGHNA and CDR2 YNFKEQ come from the germline V gene. The CDR3 is 15 amino acids.

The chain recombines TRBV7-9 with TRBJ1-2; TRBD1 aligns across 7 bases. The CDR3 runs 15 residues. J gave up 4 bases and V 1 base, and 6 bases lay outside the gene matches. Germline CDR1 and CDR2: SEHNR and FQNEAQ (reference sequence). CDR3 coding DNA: TGTGCCAGCAGCTTAGATTACGACAGGGTCTATGGCTACACCTTC. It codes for CASSLDYDRVYGYTF.

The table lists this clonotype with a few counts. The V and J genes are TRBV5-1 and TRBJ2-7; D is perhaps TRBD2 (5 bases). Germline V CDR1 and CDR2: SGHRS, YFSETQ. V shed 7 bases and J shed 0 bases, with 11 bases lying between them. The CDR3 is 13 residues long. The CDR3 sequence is CASGGFSSYEQYF. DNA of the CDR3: TGCGCCAGCGGCGGGTTCTCCTCCTACGAGCAGTACTTC.

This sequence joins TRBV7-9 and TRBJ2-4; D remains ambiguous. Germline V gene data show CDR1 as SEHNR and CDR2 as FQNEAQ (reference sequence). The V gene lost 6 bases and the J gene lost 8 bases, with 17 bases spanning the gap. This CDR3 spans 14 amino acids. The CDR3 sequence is CASSLPGQVDIQYF. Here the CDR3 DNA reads TGTGCCAGCAGTTTACCGGGTCAGGTCGACATTCAGTACTTC.

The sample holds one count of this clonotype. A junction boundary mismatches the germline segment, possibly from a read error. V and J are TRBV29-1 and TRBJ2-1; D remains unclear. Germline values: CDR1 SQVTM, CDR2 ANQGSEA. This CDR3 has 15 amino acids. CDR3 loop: CRVARRLSTYNEQFF. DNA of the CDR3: TGCAGGGTTGCGCGGCGGTTGAGCACCTACAATGAGCAGTTCTTC.

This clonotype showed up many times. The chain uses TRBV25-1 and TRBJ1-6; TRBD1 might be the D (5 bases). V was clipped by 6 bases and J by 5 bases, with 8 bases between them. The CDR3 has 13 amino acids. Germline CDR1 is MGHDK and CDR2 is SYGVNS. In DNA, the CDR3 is TGTGCCAGCAGAGGGGTCGATAATTCACCCCTCCACTTT. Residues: CASRGVDNSPLHF.

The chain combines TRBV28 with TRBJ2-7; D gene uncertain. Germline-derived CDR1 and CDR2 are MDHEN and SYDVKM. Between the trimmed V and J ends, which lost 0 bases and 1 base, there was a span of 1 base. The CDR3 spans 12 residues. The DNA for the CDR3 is TGTGCCAGCAGTTTATGGTCCTACGAGCAGTACTTC. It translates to CASSLWSYEQYF.

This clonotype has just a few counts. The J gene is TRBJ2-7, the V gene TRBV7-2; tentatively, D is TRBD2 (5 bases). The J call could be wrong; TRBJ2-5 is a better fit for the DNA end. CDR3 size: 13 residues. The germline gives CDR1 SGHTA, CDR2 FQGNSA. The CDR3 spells CASSPGLDETQYF. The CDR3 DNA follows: TGTGCCAGCAGCCCTGGACTCGATGAGACCCAGTACTTC.

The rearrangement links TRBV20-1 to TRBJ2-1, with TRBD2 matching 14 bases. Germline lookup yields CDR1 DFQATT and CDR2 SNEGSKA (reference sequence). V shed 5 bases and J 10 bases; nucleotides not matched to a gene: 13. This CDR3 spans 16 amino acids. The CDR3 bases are TGCAGTGCTTCGACGCCAGGGACTAGCGGGGGAACCGAGCAGTTCTTC. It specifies CSASTPGTSGGTEQFF.

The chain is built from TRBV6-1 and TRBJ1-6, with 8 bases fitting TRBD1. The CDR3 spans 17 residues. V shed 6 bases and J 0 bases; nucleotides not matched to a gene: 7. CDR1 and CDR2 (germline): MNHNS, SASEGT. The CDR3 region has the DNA TGTGCCAGCAGATCGGGACAGGCGAGCTCCTATAATTCACCCCTCCACTTT. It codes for CASRSGQASSYNSPLHF.

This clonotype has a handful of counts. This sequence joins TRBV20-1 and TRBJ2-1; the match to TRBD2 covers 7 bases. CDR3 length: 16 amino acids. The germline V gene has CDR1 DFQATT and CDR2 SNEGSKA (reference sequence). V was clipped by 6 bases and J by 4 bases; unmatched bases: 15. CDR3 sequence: CSAPRRRGGDYNEQFF. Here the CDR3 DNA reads TGCAGTGCCCCACGACGCCGCGGGGGAGATTACAATGAGCAGTTCTTC.

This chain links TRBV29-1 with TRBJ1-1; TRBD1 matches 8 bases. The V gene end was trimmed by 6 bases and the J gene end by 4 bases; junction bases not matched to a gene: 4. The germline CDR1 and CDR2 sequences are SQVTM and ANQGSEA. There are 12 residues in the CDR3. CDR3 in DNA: TGCAGCGTGGACAGGGTGCCCACTGAAGCTTTCTTT. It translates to CSVDRVPTEAFF.

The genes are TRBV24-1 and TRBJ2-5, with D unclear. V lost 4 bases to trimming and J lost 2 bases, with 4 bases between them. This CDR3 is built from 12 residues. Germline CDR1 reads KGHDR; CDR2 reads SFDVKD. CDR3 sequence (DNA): TGTGCCACCAGTGAGTATCAAGAGACCCAGTACTTC. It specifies CATSEYQETQYF.